This entry is about one T cell receptor (beta chain). Antigen: not known. This specimen belongs to a study of cytomegalovirus exposure and HLA in healthy donors. The PCR made use of 60 Vbeta and 13 Jbeta primers. Libraries were prepared by immunoSEQ multiplex PCR; TCRdb keeps only in-frame clonotypes and omits some of them. The table shows 190,000 or so clones, with about four fifths occurring only once. The CDR3 covers 14 residues. Trimming pared 2 bases from V and 5 bases from J, leaving 10 bases between. Germline assignment: CDR1 MNHEY and CDR2 SVGAGI. Study observations and caveats: Sequencing had likely introduced a cluster of highly shared sequence variants as an artifact.

The source of this sequence is a male donor in good health and CMV-seropositive. Sequencing was performed on PBMCs. This chain uses TRBV6-5 with TRBJ2-1, with a weak D call TRBD2 (5 bases). Here the CDR3 reads CASSYEPGNNEQFF. In DNA form, the CDR3 reads TGTGCCAGCAGTTACGAACCGGGAAACAATGAGCAGTTCTTC.